This passage covers 3 T cell receptor beta chains from one sample sequenced in a study of T cell responses to AZD1222 COVID-19 vaccine. TCRdb's copy holds only in-frame clones and misses some; the assay was immunoSEQ multiplex PCR. The data contain fewer than 150,000 clones, more than 70% of them singletons. The sequenced sample was peripheral blood, obtained 28 days after the second AZD1222 dose. These receptors all come from an adult who received the AZD1222 COVID-19 vaccine.

This chain links TRBV7-8 with TRBJ2-1; D not certain. CDR3 length: 15 residues. Trimming pared 5 bases from V and 5 bases from J, leaving 16 bases between. Looked up from germline, CDR1 is SGHVS and CDR2 is FQNEAQ. As DNA, the CDR3 is TGTGCCAGCAGCCCCGCCATGGGCTCTAACAATGAGCAGTTCTTC. This encodes CASSPAMGSNNEQFF. Filled out from reference TRBV7-8 and TRBJ2-1, the complete variable domain reads GAGVSQSPRYKVAKRGQDVALRCDPISGHVSLFWYQQALGQGPEFLTYFQNEAQLDKSGLPSDRFFAERPEGSVSTLKIQRTQQEDSAVYLCASSPAMGSNNEQFFGPGTRLTVL.

The CDR3 loop reads CASSLQVGELFF. The CDR3 bases are TGTGCCAGCAGTCTCCAGGTCGGGGAGCTGTTTTTT. The rearrangement joins TRBV28 to TRBJ2-2; D is unresolved. Trimming took off 5 bases at V and 7 bases at J, with 8 bases between the two ends. The CDR3 runs 12 residues. Germline lookup yields CDR1 MDHEN and CDR2 SYDVKM.

This clone was seen ten or more times. This chain joins TRBV14 and TRBJ1-2, with D tentatively TRBD1 (6 bases). Trimming shortened V by 1 base and J by 7 bases, and 10 bases separated the two germline ends. CDR1 SGHDN and CDR2 FVKESK come from the germline V gene. This CDR3 region has 13 residues. The CDR3 protein is CASSQGGHGGYTF. The CDR3 bases are TGTGCCAGCAGCCAAGGGGGACACGGTGGCTACACCTTC.